This TCR beta chain comes out of a study of T cell responses to AZD1222 COVID-19 vaccine. CDR1 SGHTA and CDR2 FQGNSA come from the germline V gene. V lost 6 bases to trimming and J lost 0 bases, with 10 bases between them. CDR3 size: 14 residues. Study-wide results and limits: Among vaccine-associated CD4 TCRs, coverage spanned spike, with dominance at 160-218 and 743-854. Two doses of AZD1222 preceded a rise in Spike-specific TCR breadth and depth.

Clones were read by immunoSEQ multiplex PCR, and TCRdb kept only the in-frame ones, dropping some. The table includes fewer than 250,000 clones, approximately 92% detected once. This clone was seen only once. The antigen is unknown. The rearrangement joins TRBV7-2 to TRBJ2-3, with D possibly matching TRBD1 (6 bases). This specimen was peripheral blood, taken on day 0 of AZD1222 vaccination. The receptor's source is an adult in good health. DNA for the CDR3: TGTGCCAGCAGGCGGACAGTCAGCACAGATACGCAGTATTTT. Translation: CASRRTVSTDTQYF. Looking up the rest from reference TRBV7-2 and TRBJ2-3 gives the full variable domain: GAGVSQSPSNKVTEKGKDVELRCDPISGHTALYWYRQSLGQGLEFLIYFQGNSAPDKSGLPSDRFSAERTGGSVSTLTIQRTQQEDSAVYLCASRRTVSTDTQYFGPGTRLTVL.